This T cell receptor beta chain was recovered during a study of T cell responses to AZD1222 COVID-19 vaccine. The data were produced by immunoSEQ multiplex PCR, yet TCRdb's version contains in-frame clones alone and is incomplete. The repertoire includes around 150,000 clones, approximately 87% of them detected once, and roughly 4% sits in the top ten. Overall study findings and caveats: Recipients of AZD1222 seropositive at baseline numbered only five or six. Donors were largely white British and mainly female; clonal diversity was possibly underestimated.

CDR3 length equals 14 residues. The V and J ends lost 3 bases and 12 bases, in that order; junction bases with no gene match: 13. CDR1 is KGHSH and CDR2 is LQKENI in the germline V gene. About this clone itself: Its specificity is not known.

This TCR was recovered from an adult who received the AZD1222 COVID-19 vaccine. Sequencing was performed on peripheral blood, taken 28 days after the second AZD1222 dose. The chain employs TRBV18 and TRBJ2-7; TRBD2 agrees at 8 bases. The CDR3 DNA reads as TGTGCCAGCTCACCGTCGGGGGGGGACGGTAAGAGGTACTTC. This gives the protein CASSPSGGDGKRYF.